Below, 27 T cell receptor beta chains from the same sample are listed, as sequenced in a study of T cell responses to AZD1222 COVID-19 vaccine. Measured with immunoSEQ multiplex PCR; TCRdb has only the in-frame clones, and not every one. The sample lists 100,000 to 130,000 clones, roughly 90% seen once, with more than 8% in the top ten. Sequencing used peripheral blood, obtained 28 days after the second AZD1222 dose. The receptor source for this set is an adult who received the AZD1222 COVID-19 vaccine.

The chain has TRBV6-6 and TRBJ1-5; 8 positions match TRBD1. The J segment lost 7 bases and the V segment lost 8 bases, leaving 7 bases of the junction unmatched. Germline CDR1 MNHNY, CDR2 SVGAGI (reference sequence). This CDR3 comprises 13 residues. The CDR3 loop reads CASLIQGGQPQHF. The DNA of the CDR3 is TGTGCCAGCCTCATACAGGGGGGACAGCCCCAGCATTTT.

The chain employs TRBV19 and TRBJ1-6; D not resolved. Germline CDR1 reads LNHDA; CDR2 reads SQIVND (reference sequence). Trimming removed 4 bases from V and 12 bases from J, with 16 bases in between. This CDR3 has 14 amino acids. The CDR3 coding sequence is TGTGCCAGTAGTACCGGGCTAACAGTTGGACCCCTCCACTTT. Protein product: CASSTGLTVGPLHF.

The genes are TRBV28 and TRBJ1-2; D remains ambiguous. The germline V and J ends were trimmed by 5 bases and 4 bases, with 14 bases remaining between them. The germline CDR1 and CDR2 sequences are MDHEN and SYDVKM. The CDR3 sequence is 14 residues long. CDR3 residues: CASSPTGSFYGYTF. DNA of the CDR3: TGTGCCAGCAGTCCGACCGGATCTTTCTATGGCTACACCTTC.

V gene TRBV9 combines with J gene TRBJ1-2, with D possibly TRBD1 on 5 matching bases. The germline gives CDR1 SGDLS, CDR2 YYNGEE. Trimming took 6 bases from V and 0 from J, leaving 15 bases between them. CDR3 length: 15 residues. In DNA, the CDR3 is TGTGCCAGCAAGAGTGGGGCGTCCGCTAACTATGGCTACACCTTC. Residues: CASKSGASANYGYTF. The variable domain in full, completed from reference TRBV9 and TRBJ1-2, reads DSGVTQTPKHLITATGQRVTLRCSPRSGDLSVYWYQQSLDQGLQFLIQYYNGEERAKGNILERFSAQQFPDLHSELNLSSLELGDSALYFCASKSGASANYGYTFGSGTRLTVV.

The genes are TRBV19 and TRBJ1-5; tentatively, D is TRBD1 (6 bases). The CDR3 loop spans 17 amino acids. Trimming removed 3 bases at V and 0 bases at J, with 15 bases between. Germline CDR1 is LNHDA and CDR2 is SQIVND (reference sequence). CDR3 amino acids: CASSMRVSRGSNQPQHF. The CDR3 DNA reads as TGTGCCAGTAGTATGAGAGTGTCCAGGGGTAGCAATCAGCCCCAGCATTTT. The full variable domain, rest sourced from reference TRBV19 and TRBJ1-5, is DGGITQSPKYLFRKEGQNVTLSCEQNLNHDAMYWYRQDPGQGLRLIYYSQIVNDFQKGDIAEGYSVSREKKESFPLTVTSAQKNPTAFYLCASSMRVSRGSNQPQHFGDGTRLSIL.

CDR3 residues: CASRLGQANTEAFF. CDR3 nucleotides: TGTGCCAGTAGACTAGGACAGGCGAACACTGAAGCTTTCTTT. V is TRBV19 and J is TRBJ1-1, with TRBD1 matching over 7 bases. The CDR3 runs to 14 residues. Trimming took 6 bases from V and 1 from J; bases not matched to a gene: 5. Germline CDR1 reads LNHDA; CDR2 reads SQIVND (reference sequence).

The table lists this clone with a count of one. This chain uses TRBV20-1 with TRBJ1-2; the D is unclear. The CDR3 length is 11 residues. CDR1 is DFQATT and CDR2 is SNEGSKA in the germline V gene (reference sequence). V lost 2 bases and J lost 6, with 7 bases in between. The CDR3 DNA follows: TGCAGTGCTAGACTAGGGCATGGCTACACCTTC. Translation gives CSARLGHGYTF.

The gene calls are TRBV6-5 and TRBJ1-1; 9 bases map to TRBD1. Germline trimming cut 4 bases from V and 6 bases from J; bases unmatched to any gene: 12. The CDR3 runs to 16 residues. Germline CDR1 MNHEY, CDR2 SVGAGI. The CDR3 DNA is TGTGCCAGCAGTTTTTTTGCAGGGACAGGGATCGCTGAAGCTTTCTTT. Its protein product is CASSFFAGTGIAEAFF.

This clone was observed a handful of times. The V call is TRBV15, the J call TRBJ1-3, with a possible D match to TRBD1 (5 bases). CDR1 and CDR2 from the germline V gene are LNHNV and YYDKDF (reference sequence). CDR3 size: 16 residues. The V end lost 0 bases, the J end lost 4 bases, and 13 bases lay between the germline ends. The CDR3 nucleotides are TGTGCCACCAGCAGAGATGGTGGGGGATACGGAAACACCATATATTTT. Amino acids: CATSRDGGGYGNTIYF.

As concerns this clone: Sequence at one end of the junction differs from germline and may be a read error. The chain couples TRBV6-2 or TRBV6-3 to TRBJ2-7; D uncertain. The CDR3 is made up of 11 amino acids. CDR1 MNHEY and CDR2 SVGEGT come from the germline V gene. This CDR3 is CASSYSSEQYF. The CDR3 DNA reads TGTGCCAGCAGTTACTCCTCCGAGCAGTACTTC.

This sequence joins TRBV5-5 and TRBJ1-3; D ambiguous. The V gene lost 0 bases and the J gene lost 0 bases, with 10 bases spanning the gap. The CDR3 extends over 16 amino acids. CDR1 and CDR2 from the germline V gene are SGHKS and YYEKEE (reference sequence). The CDR3 DNA reads as TGTGCCAGCAGCTTGGGTCGGCCGGTCTCTGGAAACACCATATATTTT. It translates to CASSLGRPVSGNTIYF. Full variable domain (outside the CDR3, taken from reference TRBV5-5 and TRBJ1-3): DAGVTQSPTHLIKTRGQQVTLRCSPISGHKSVSWYQQVLGQGPQFIFQYYEKEERGRGNFPDRFSARQFPNYSSELNVNALLLGDSALYLCASSLGRPVSGNTIYFGEGSWLTVV.

The chain joins TRBV27 to TRBJ2-2, with TRBD2 matching 14 bases. Germline values: CDR1 MNHEY, CDR2 SMNVEV (reference sequence). V shed 3 bases, J shed 3 bases, and the junction held 6 bases outside the gene matches. CDR3 length equals 18 residues. The CDR3 spells CASSFGLAGGLHTGELFF. CDR3 DNA sequence: TGTGCCAGCAGTTTCGGACTAGCGGGGGGTCTACACACCGGGGAGCTGTTTTTT.

The genes are TRBV5-4 and TRBJ2-7; D call uncertain. Between the trimmed V and J ends, which lost 0 bases and 2 bases, there was a span of 9 bases. The CDR3 covers 14 residues. Germline assignment: CDR1 SGHNT and CDR2 YYREEE (reference sequence). CDR3 DNA: TGTGCCAGCAGCTTGGAATCTAACACCTACGAGCAGTACTTC. Translating gives CASSLESNTYEQYF. Full variable domain (missing parts from reference TRBV5-4 and TRBJ2-7): ETGVTQSPTHLIKTRGQQVTLRCSSQSGHNTVSWYQQALGQGPQFIFQYYREEENGRGNFPPRFSGLQFPNYSSELNVNALELDDSALYLCASSLESNTYEQYFGPGTRLTVT.

This chain joins TRBV30 and TRBJ1-1, with 9 bases fitting TRBD1. Germline lookup yields CDR1 GTSNPN and CDR2 SVGIG (reference sequence). This CDR3 spans 15 amino acids. V was clipped by 3 bases and J by 1 base; unmatched bases: 6. In DNA form, the CDR3 reads TGTGCCTGGAGCCCTCTGGGACAGGGGAACACTGAAGCTTTCTTT. Translating it yields CAWSPLGQGNTEAFF.

This clone was found once. The J gene is TRBJ2-2, the V gene TRBV7-9; D remains unclear. The CDR3 has 14 amino acids. Per germline, CDR1 SEHNR and CDR2 FQNEAQ (reference sequence). V was shortened by 0 bases and J by 3 bases, with 5 bases between the two germline ends. CDR3: CASSLAQDTGELFF. The CDR3 nucleotides are TGTGCCAGCAGCTTAGCTCAGGACACCGGGGAGCTGTTTTTT.

The chain employs TRBV2 and TRBJ1-2, with 7 bases matching TRBD1. The CDR3 extends over 15 amino acids. Germline assignment: CDR1 SNHLY and CDR2 FYNNEI. The V gene end was trimmed by 2 bases and the J gene end by 4 bases; junction bases not matched to a gene: 7. In nucleotides, the CDR3 is TGTGCCAGCAGTGAAAATCCGGGACAGCCCTATGGCTACACCTTC. It codes for CASSENPGQPYGYTF.

The rearrangement joins TRBV5-1 to TRBJ1-2, with 8 bases identical to TRBD1. The V gene's germline CDR1 is SGHRS and CDR2 YFSETQ. CDR3 length: 14 residues. Trimming cost V 4 bases and J 8 bases; bases outside gene matches: 10. For the CDR3, the DNA is TGCGCCAGCAGCCCACGTGGACAGGGATCCGGCTACACCTTC. Translated, it gives CASSPRGQGSGYTF.

The CDR3 spells CASSFSGGHTEAFF. The CDR3, as DNA: TGCGCCAGCAGCTTCTCTGGGGGCCACACTGAAGCTTTCTTT. The chain links TRBV5-1 to TRBJ1-1; D possibly corresponds to TRBD1 (6 bases). The CDR3 is 14 residues long. V dropped 2 bases and J dropped 3 bases, with 11 bases sitting between them. Germline V gene sequence: CDR1 SGHRS, CDR2 YFSETQ.

This clone has only one observation. This chain connects TRBV4-1 to TRBJ1-5; no firm D call. The CDR3 loop spans 15 amino acids. Germline V gene sequence: CDR1 MGHRA, CDR2 YSYEKL. Trimming took 0 bases from V and 4 from J, leaving 10 bases between them. Here the CDR3 DNA reads TGCGCCAGCAGCCAAGATCCCCTCGGGAATCAGCCCCAGCATTTT. Translation gives CASSQDPLGNQPQHF.

The chain has TRBV27 and TRBJ1-1; no reliable D call. Trimming took 4 bases from V and 0 from J, leaving 15 bases between them. This CDR3 contains 16 residues. In germline, CDR1 is MNHEY, CDR2 SMNVEV (reference sequence). For the CDR3, the DNA is TGTGCCAGCAGTTCTCCAGCCAGCCCCGTGAACACTGAAGCTTTCTTT. This encodes CASSSPASPVNTEAFF.

The chain combines TRBV10-1 with TRBJ2-2; possible D gene TRBD2, 7 bases. There are 17 residues in the CDR3. Germline CDR1 reads WNHNN; CDR2 reads SYGVQD (reference sequence). The V end was cut by 8 bases, the J end by 5 bases, with 24 bases between. The CDR3 sequence is CASSAGVKRGNTGELFF. The CDR3 coding sequence is TGCGCCAGCTCCGCAGGGGTCAAGCGGGGCAATACCGGGGAGCTGTTTTTT.

The V call is TRBV30, the J call TRBJ1-5, with no clear D. Germline lookup yields CDR1 GTSNPN and CDR2 SVGIG (reference sequence). The CDR3 covers 13 residues. V was pared by 2 bases and J by 1 base, with 6 bases between. CDR3 protein: CAWSQDSNQPQHF. The CDR3 nucleotides read TGTGCCTGGAGTCAGGACAGCAATCAGCCCCAGCATTTT.

The chain joins TRBV5-1 to TRBJ1-1, with D unresolved. V lost 1 base, J lost 1 base, and 5 bases lay in between. CDR1 is SGHRS and CDR2 is YFSETQ in the germline V gene. The CDR3 runs 13 residues. The CDR3 protein is CASSLWGNTEAFF. As DNA, the CDR3 is TGCGCCAGCAGCTTGTGGGGGAACACTGAAGCTTTCTTT.

The V and J genes are TRBV11-2 and TRBJ2-7; D gene ambiguous. Germline CDR1 reads SGHAT; CDR2 reads FQNNGV. The V end lost 5 bases, the J end lost 0 bases, and 17 bases lay between the germline ends. CDR3 length equals 16 residues. CDR3 region: CASSPRVAQRSYEQYF. Here the CDR3 DNA reads TGTGCCAGCAGCCCCCGAGTGGCACAGCGCTCCTACGAGCAGTACTTC. The complete variable domain, with remaining parts taken from reference TRBV11-2 and TRBJ2-7, reads EAGVAQSPRYKIIEKRQSVAFWCNPISGHATLYWYQQILGQGPKLLIQFQNNGVVDDSQLPKDRFSAERLKGVDSTLKIQPAKLEDSAVYLCASSPRVAQRSYEQYFGPGTRLTVT.

V and J are TRBV19 and TRBJ1-1; unclear D gene. The CDR3 consists of 15 residues. The germline V gene encodes CDR1 LNHDA and CDR2 SQIVND (reference sequence). V was pared by 4 bases and J by 1 base, with 13 bases between. The CDR3 DNA is TGTGCCAGTAGTACAGGCAGGTGGGCGAACACTGAAGCTTTCTTT. This gives the protein CASSTGRWANTEAFF.

The chain links TRBV10-1 to TRBJ2-2, with a tentative D call TRBD1 (5 bases). Germline V gene sequence: CDR1 WNHNN, CDR2 SYGVQD (reference sequence). The CDR3 covers 13 residues. The V end lost 3 bases, the J end lost 3 bases, and 5 bases lay between the germline ends. CDR3 protein: CASSDRDTGELFF. The CDR3 DNA sequence: TGCGCCAGCAGTGACAGGGACACCGGGGAGCTGTTTTTT.

This chain links TRBV24-1 with TRBJ2-5; unclear D gene. Germline values: CDR1 KGHDR, CDR2 SFDVKD. CDR3 length equals 13 residues. V was pared by 4 bases and J by 5 bases, with 10 bases between. In DNA, the CDR3 is TGTGCCACCAGTGAACCCCACCGGGAGACCCAGTACTTC. Translation gives CATSEPHRETQYF.